Shown below are 24 T cell receptor beta chains from a single sample sequenced in a study of shared clonotypes between healthy human individuals. The repertoire was sequenced with immunoSEQ multiplex PCR; TCRdb's copy has only in-frame clones and lacks some. The table records under 1,900,000 clones, just under 99% of them present only once. Specimen: naive CD4+ T cells sorted from blood. The subset: CD45RA+ positively selected. These receptors all come from a man aged 25 to 40 in good health.

The chain carries TRBV4-3 and TRBJ2-6, with D possibly being TRBD2 (5 bases). The CDR3 extends over 19 amino acids. The germline V gene encodes CDR1 LGHNA and CDR2 YSLEER. With 1 base removed from V and 0 bases from J, the gap between germline ends came to 16 bases. CDR3 region: CASSQAGTPMISGANVLTF. DNA of the CDR3: TGCGCCAGCAGCCAAGCGGGAACACCCATGATCTCTGGGGCCAACGTCCTGACTTTC.

Comment on this clone: Other DNA sequences in the same sample also yield this CDR3. The chain carries TRBV6-5 and TRBJ1-1; D remains ambiguous. The CDR3 sequence is 14 residues long. V was shortened by 2 bases and J by 1 base, with 8 bases between the two germline ends. Germline V CDR1 and CDR2: MNHEY, SVGAGI. The CDR3 bases are TGTGCCAGCAGTTACGGTCAGAGGAACACTGAAGCTTTCTTT. It codes for CASSYGQRNTEAFF.

The chain joins TRBV2 to TRBJ1-1, with unresolved D. Trimming left V 5 bases short and J 5 bases short, with 9 bases between. Germline V CDR1 and CDR2: SNHLY, FYNNEI. The CDR3 is 12 amino acids. Here the CDR3 DNA reads TGTGCCAGCAGTTCGTCGGGGACTGAAGCTTTCTTT. This sequence encodes CASSSSGTEAFF.

The count of this clone is one. The gene calls are TRBV5-4 and TRBJ1-2, with a weak D call TRBD1 (6 bases). V lost 1 base and J lost 0, with 10 bases in between. This CDR3 region has 15 residues. CDR1 and CDR2 (germline): SGHNT, YYREEE (reference sequence). The CDR3 is CASSLQGRANYGYTF. CDR3 nucleotide sequence: TGTGCCAGCAGCTTGCAGGGGAGAGCTAACTATGGCTACACCTTC.

This clone appeared a single time. Mismatch with germline at one junction end may stem from a read error. The chain joins TRBV28 to TRBJ1-4, with D possibly being TRBD1 (6 bases). From germline, CDR1 is MDHEN and CDR2 SYDVKM. This CDR3 region has 12 residues. The CDR3 here is CASSTNTGTPHF. Written as DNA, the CDR3 is TGTGCCAGCAGCACTAACACCGGGACACCGCATTTT.

Points on this clone: Different DNA sequences within this sample yield the same CDR3. V gene TRBV10-3 combines with J gene TRBJ2-2; no clear D gene. CDR3 size: 12 residues. Trimming shortened V by 4 bases and J by 0 bases, and 0 bases separated the two germline ends. Per the germline V gene, CDR1 is ENHRY and CDR2 is SYGVKD. The CDR3 region has the DNA TGTGCCATCAGTGCGAACACCGGGGAGCTGTTTTTT. Translation gives CAISANTGELFF.

V gene TRBV5-5 combines with J gene TRBJ1-4; unclear D gene. CDR1 is SGHKS, CDR2 YYEKEE, per germline (reference sequence). This CDR3 has 18 amino acids. V lost 3 bases and J 8 bases, leaving 26 bases between the germline ends. The CDR3 DNA is TGTGCCAGCAGCTACCGGCCGCAGCGGACTTCTAACGGGGAAAAACTGTTTTTT. This encodes CASSYRPQRTSNGEKLFF.

This clone was observed a single time. The V call is TRBV6-5, the J call TRBJ1-1; D is ambiguous. Germline values: CDR1 MNHEY, CDR2 SVGAGI. V lost 4 bases to trimming and J lost 0 bases, with 9 bases between them. The length of the CDR3 is 14 residues. The CDR3 sequence is CASSSVRMNTEAFF. CDR3 nucleotide sequence: TGTGCCAGCAGTTCCGTCAGAATGAACACTGAAGCTTTCTTT.

The chain couples TRBV5-1 to TRBJ2-5; D is possibly TRBD1 or TRBD2 (5 bases each). The CDR3 is 15 residues long. Germline V lookup: CDR1 SGHRS, CDR2 YFSETQ. With 0 bases removed from V and 5 bases from J, the gap between germline ends came to 14 bases. In DNA, the CDR3 is TGCGCCAGCAGCTTGGGGTCCACTAGGGGTGAGACCCAGTACTTC. Protein sequence: CASSLGSTRGETQYF.

CDR3 sequence reads: CASSFEQGLSNQPQHF. The CDR3 bases are TGTGCCAGCAGTTTCGAACAGGGTCTGTCGAATCAGCCCCAGCATTTT. The rearrangement joins TRBV28 to TRBJ1-5, with a weak D call TRBD1 (6 bases). The ends were cut back, 3 bases at V and 4 bases at J, with 16 bases in the middle. The CDR3 runs to 16 residues. Germline V gene sequence: CDR1 MDHEN, CDR2 SYDVKM.

Here the CDR3 DNA reads TGTGCCAGCAGCTTAGGGGGCGGCTTGTACTTC. It is translated as CASSLGGGLYF. V usage is TRBV5-8 and J usage is TRBJ2-7, with TRBD1 identical over 7 bases. Germline-derived CDR1 and CDR2 are SGHTS and YDEGEE. V lost 2 bases, J lost 12 bases, and 5 bases stayed unmatched. CDR3 size: 11 residues.

The V call is TRBV18, the J call TRBJ2-7; weak D call: TRBD1 (6 bases). V gave up 0 bases and J gave up 3 bases, with 9 bases separating them. This CDR3 contains 14 residues. CDR1 is KGHSH, CDR2 LQKENI, per germline. DNA for the CDR3: TGTGCCAGCTCACCACCGAGAGGGGGCTACGAGCAGTACTTC. Protein product: CASSPPRGGYEQYF.

The J gene is TRBJ1-5, the V gene TRBV6-1; D unresolved. This CDR3 region has 15 residues. Germline loops: CDR1 MNHNS, CDR2 SASEGT. The V end lost 1 base, the J end lost 3 bases, and 10 bases lay between the germline ends. DNA of the CDR3: TGTGCCAGCAGTGAAGTGGGCGGGTACAATCAGCCCCAGCATTTT. Translated: CASSEVGGYNQPQHF.

The chain links TRBV5-1 to TRBJ2-7; TRBD1 aligns across 9 bases. CDR3 length equals 15 residues. Losses at the gene ends were 6 bases for V and 5 bases for J; bases not matched to a gene: 12. Looked up from germline, CDR1 is SGHRS and CDR2 is YFSETQ. The CDR3 DNA sequence: TGCGCCAGCACTCTGGCCGGGACAGGGAACCACGAGCAGTACTTC. Protein product: CASTLAGTGNHEQYF.

J is TRBJ2-2 and V is TRBV29-1; 7 nucleotides agree with TRBD2. Germline values: CDR1 SQVTM, CDR2 ANQGSEA. J was trimmed by 7 bases and V by 3 bases; bases with no gene match: 8. The CDR3 contains 14 residues. As DNA, the CDR3 is TGCAGCGTTGATAGGGGAGGGCCTGGCGGGGAGCTGTTTTTT. This encodes CSVDRGGPGGELFF.

In its sample, this clone was seen once. The V and J genes are TRBV11-2 and TRBJ1-2; 7 positions match TRBD1. Germline trimming cut 1 base from V and 8 bases from J; bases unmatched to any gene: 10. The CDR3 runs to 15 residues. In germline, CDR1 is SGHAT, CDR2 FQNNGV. The CDR3 DNA reads as TGTGCCAGCAGCTTAGGAACAGGGGTCCCGCTAGGCTACACCTTC. Translation gives CASSLGTGVPLGYTF.

The rearrangement uses TRBV4-3 and TRBJ2-1; 14 positions agree with TRBD2. Germline assignment: CDR1 LGHNA and CDR2 YSLEER. J was trimmed by 8 bases and V by 0 bases; bases with no gene match: 3. This CDR3 spans 16 amino acids. Written as DNA, the CDR3 is TGCGCCAGCAGCCAAGAAGGGGGACTAGCGGGAGATGAGCAGTTCTTC. Translated, it gives CASSQEGGLAGDEQFF.

V usage is TRBV7-2 and J usage is TRBJ2-1; TRBD1 is a possible D gene (6 bases). CDR1 is SGHTA, CDR2 FQGNSA, per germline. CDR3 length: 18 residues. Trimming shortened V by 2 bases and J by 4 bases, and 21 bases separated the two germline ends. The CDR3 DNA follows: TGTGCCAGCAGCTTATACTCCAGGGGTCTCGTACAGTACAATGAGCAGTTCTTC. Protein sequence: CASSLYSRGLVQYNEQFF.

In this sample, this clone turned up once. The gene calls are TRBV19 and TRBJ2-7; D might be TRBD2 (5 bases). Trimming removed 6 bases from V and 3 bases from J, with 12 bases in between. The CDR3 spans 13 residues. Germline assignment: CDR1 LNHDA and CDR2 SQIVND (reference sequence). The CDR3 nucleotides are TGTGCCAGTAGGAGCGGTCCCCTCTACGAGCAGTACTTC. It codes for CASRSGPLYEQYF.

With regard to this clone: Other DNA sequences in the same sample also yield this CDR3. The chain employs TRBV20-1 and TRBJ2-1, with D hard to call. CDR1 and CDR2 from the germline V gene are DFQATT and SNEGSKA (reference sequence). This CDR3 spans 10 amino acids. V was shortened by 5 bases and J by 9 bases, with 8 bases between the two germline ends. This CDR3 reads CSASRVEQFF. The CDR3 DNA reads as TGCAGTGCTTCGAGAGTTGAGCAGTTCTTC.

The chain carries TRBV19 and TRBJ2-7; 9 nucleotides align to TRBD2. CDR3 length equals 16 residues. Germline V gene sequence: CDR1 LNHDA, CDR2 SQIVND (reference sequence). The junction had 12 bases not matched to a gene; V was cut back by 2 bases and J by 7 bases. This CDR3 reads CASSIRFSGRIGEQYF. The CDR3 DNA is TGTGCCAGTAGTATACGGTTTAGCGGGAGAATCGGTGAGCAGTACTTC.

This chain uses TRBV7-2 with TRBJ2-5; 13 nucleotides align to TRBD2. The CDR3 extends over 16 amino acids. Germline CDR1 is SGHTA and CDR2 is FQGNSA. Germline trimming cut 7 bases from V and 2 bases from J; bases unmatched to any gene: 7. The CDR3 here is CASTKGLAGVQETQYF. CDR3 nucleotide sequence: TGTGCCAGCACCAAAGGACTAGCGGGGGTACAAGAGACCCAGTACTTC.

With respect to this clone: Other DNA sequences in the same sample also yield this CDR3. The chain employs TRBV5-1 and TRBJ1-1; unclear D gene. Germline CDR1 and CDR2: SGHRS and YFSETQ. With 1 base removed from V and 2 bases from J, the gap between germline ends came to 9 bases. The CDR3 consists of 14 residues. In DNA form, the CDR3 reads TGCGCCAGCAGCTTGCACAGATCCAACACTGAAGCTTTCTTT. Amino acid sequence: CASSLHRSNTEAFF. Using reference TRBV5-1 and TRBJ1-1 for the parts outside the CDR3, the full variable domain is KAGVTQTPRYLIKTRGQQVTLSCSPISGHRSVSWYQQTPGQGLQFLFEYFSETQRNKGNFPGRFSGRQFSNSRSEMNVSTLELGDSALYLCASSLHRSNTEAFFGQGTRLTVV.

CDR3 protein: CASSNGTQYF. As DNA, the CDR3 is TGTGCCAGCAGTAATGGGACCCAGTACTTC. The J gene is TRBJ2-5, the V gene TRBV6-6, with D unresolved. Trimming cost V 5 bases and J 7 bases, with 5 bases left between them. Looked up from germline, CDR1 is MNHNY and CDR2 is SVGAGI (reference sequence). CDR3 length equals 10 residues.